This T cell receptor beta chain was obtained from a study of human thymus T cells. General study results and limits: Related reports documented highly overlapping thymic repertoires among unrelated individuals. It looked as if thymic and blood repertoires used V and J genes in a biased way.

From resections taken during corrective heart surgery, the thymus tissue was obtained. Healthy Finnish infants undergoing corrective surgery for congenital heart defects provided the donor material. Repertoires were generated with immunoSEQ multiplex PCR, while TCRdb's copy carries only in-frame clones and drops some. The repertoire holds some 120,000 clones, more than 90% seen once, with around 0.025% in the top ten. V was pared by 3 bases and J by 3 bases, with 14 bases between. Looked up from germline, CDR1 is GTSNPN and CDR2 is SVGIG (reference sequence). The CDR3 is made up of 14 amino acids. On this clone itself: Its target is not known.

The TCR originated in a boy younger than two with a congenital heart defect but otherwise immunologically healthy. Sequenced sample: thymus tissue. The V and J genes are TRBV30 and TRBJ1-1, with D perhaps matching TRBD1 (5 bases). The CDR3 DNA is TGTGCCTGGAGGCGGGGGTTGACGGACACTGAAGCTTTCTTT. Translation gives CAWRRGLTDTEAFF. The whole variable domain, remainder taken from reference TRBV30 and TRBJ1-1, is SQTIHQWPATLVQPVGSPLSLECTVEGTSNPNLYWYRQAAGRGLQLLFYSVGIGQISSEVPQNLSASRPQDRQFILSSKKLLLSDSGFYLCAWRRGLTDTEAFFGQGTRLTVV.